The clone carrying this T cell receptor (beta chain) was counted ten times or more. Antigen unknown. Each CDR3 protein gets one entry after TCRdb re-called the RT-PCR reads with MiXCR. Of around 250,000 distinct CDR3 sequences in the sample, about 12% were seen once. The CDR3 extends over 15 amino acids. V dropped 3 bases and J dropped 6; count of bases not matched to a gene: 6. Germline V gene lookup returns CDR1 MNHEY and CDR2 SMNVEV (reference sequence). This record comes from a study of response to subunit inactivated influenza vaccine. General study results and limits: It was suggested by the authors that few new T cells are recruited by each seasonal influenza vaccination.

This chain joins TRBV27 and TRBJ2-1, with 9 bases fitting TRBD2. The sample here was non-naive T cells sorted from PBMCs, taken approximately 15 days before vaccination. This clonotype was sampled from a man aged 45-65 years who received an inactivated influenza vaccine. CDR3 residues: CASSLFAGGRNEQFF. CDR3 DNA: TGTGCCAGCAGTTTGTTCGCGGGAGGGCGCAATGAGCAGTTCTTC.